Each of the 9 T cell receptor beta chains below was sequenced from the same sample in a study of T cells after posttransplantation cyclophosphamide. Busulfan-fludarabine conditioning, marrow transplant, and cyclophosphamide on days +3 and +4 were administered. TCRdb's table, derived via immunoSEQ multiplex PCR, lists solely in-frame clones and lacks some. Counted here are over a thousand clones, around 73% occurring once; the ten biggest clones make up about a sixth. The sequences come from CD4+ T cells sorted from PBMCs, collected after allogeneic stem cell transplant with posttransplant cyclophosphamide. The origin of the receptors is a male patient in his fifties who received an allogeneic stem cell transplant from an unrelated donor, was CMV-positive, and had acute GVHD only. Some of these T cells may belong to the graft donor.

This clone has just one count. The chain combines TRBV6-1 with TRBJ1-2; 7 bases line up with TRBD1. Germline V gives CDR1 MNHNS, CDR2 SASEGT. Germline trimming cut 8 bases from V and 12 bases from J; bases unmatched to any gene: 6. The CDR3 totals 10 residues. The CDR3 DNA reads as TGTGCCAGCGACAGGGTTCAGAACACCTTC. This codes for CASDRVQNTF.

With respect to this clone: The sample holds other DNA sequences that translate to the same CDR3. The CDR3 reads CASSPPGTALGKLFF. The DNA for the CDR3 is TGTGCCAGCAGTCCACCCGGGACAGCCCTCGGAAAACTGTTTTTT. This chain uses TRBV28 with TRBJ1-4; 7 bases map to TRBD1. The CDR3 spans 15 residues. Germline V gene lookup returns CDR1 MDHEN and CDR2 SYDVKM. J was trimmed by 10 bases and V by 5 bases; bases with no gene match: 13.

The chain recombines TRBV4-3 with TRBJ2-6; 8 bases fit TRBD1. V trimming: 3 bases; J trimming: 0 bases; junction bases outside the gene matches: 7. This CDR3 spans 18 amino acids. CDR1 and CDR2 (germline): LGHNA, YSLEER. The CDR3 coding sequence is TGCGCCAGCAGCCACAGGGGGCCAAGGGGCTCTGGGGCCAACGTCCTGACTTTC. This encodes CASSHRGPRGSGANVLTF.

This chain links TRBV7-2 with TRBJ1-2; TRBD1 is a possible D gene (5 bases). Germline loops: CDR1 SGHTA, CDR2 FQGNSA. V was trimmed by 2 bases and J by 1 base, leaving 11 bases between them. This CDR3 is 15 amino acids long. The CDR3 loop reads CASSLYGGNNYGYTF. CDR3 bases: TGTGCCAGCAGCTTATATGGGGGGAATAACTATGGCTACACCTTC.

With respect to this clone: The junction shows a germline mismatch at one end, possibly a read error. J is TRBJ1-1 and V is TRBV7-7; no firm D call. This CDR3 contains 13 residues. Germline assignment: CDR1 SSHAT and CDR2 FNYEAQ (reference sequence). CDR3 nucleotide sequence: TGTGCTAGCAGCTTAGAGCGGAACACTGAAGCTTTCTTT. It specifies CASSLERNTEAFF.

This clone qualifies as hyperexpanded. This sequence joins TRBV7-6 and TRBJ2-1; TRBD1 agrees at 7 bases. In germline, CDR1 is SGHVS, CDR2 FNYEAQ. The CDR3 length is 16 residues. J lost 0 bases, V lost 5 bases, and 7 bases had no gene match. The CDR3 sequence: CASSVGQASSYNEQFF. The DNA of the CDR3 is TGTGCCAGCAGCGTCGGACAGGCAAGCTCCTACAATGAGCAGTTCTTC.

V is TRBV9 and J is TRBJ1-2, with D hard to call. This CDR3 has 12 amino acids. Germline assignment: CDR1 SGDLS and CDR2 YYNGEE. V shed 1 base and J shed 2 bases, with 3 bases lying between them. The CDR3 sequence is CASSVQNYGYTF. The CDR3 bases are TGTGCCAGCAGCGTACAGAACTATGGCTACACCTTC.

V usage is TRBV7-2 and J usage is TRBJ2-1, with D tentatively TRBD2 (6 bases). Germline values: CDR1 SGHTA, CDR2 FQGNSA. This CDR3 spans 16 amino acids. Trimming took off 1 base at V and 4 bases at J, with 14 bases between the two ends. Here the CDR3 DNA reads TGTGCCAGCAGCTTAGTAACGGGAGCGGCTTACAATGAGCAGTTCTTC. It codes for CASSLVTGAAYNEQFF.

The chain links TRBV4-2 to TRBJ2-3; D gene ambiguous. CDR1 LGHNA and CDR2 YNFKEQ come from the germline V gene. This CDR3 has 13 amino acids. The V gene lost 2 bases and the J gene lost 5 bases, with 8 bases spanning the gap. The CDR3 sequence is CASSQYLGDTQYF. CDR3 DNA: TGTGCCAGCAGCCAATACCTAGGAGATACGCAGTATTTT.